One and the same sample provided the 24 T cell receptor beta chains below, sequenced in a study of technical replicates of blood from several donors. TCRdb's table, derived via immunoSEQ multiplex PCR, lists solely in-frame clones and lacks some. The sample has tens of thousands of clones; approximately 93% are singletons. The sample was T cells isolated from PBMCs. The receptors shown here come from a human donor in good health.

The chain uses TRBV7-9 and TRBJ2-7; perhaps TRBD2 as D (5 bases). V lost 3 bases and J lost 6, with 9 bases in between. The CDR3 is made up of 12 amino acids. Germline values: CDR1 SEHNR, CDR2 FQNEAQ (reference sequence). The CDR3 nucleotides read TGTGCCAGCAGCTTCACGGCGGGCGAGCAGTACTTC. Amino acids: CASSFTAGEQYF.

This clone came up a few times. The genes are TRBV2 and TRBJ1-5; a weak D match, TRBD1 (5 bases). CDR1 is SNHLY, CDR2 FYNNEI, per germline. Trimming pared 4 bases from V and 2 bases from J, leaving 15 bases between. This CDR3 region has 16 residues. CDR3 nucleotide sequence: TGTGCCAGCAGTGGGACACGATGGGCTCGCAATCAGCCCCAGCATTTT. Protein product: CASSGTRWARNQPQHF.

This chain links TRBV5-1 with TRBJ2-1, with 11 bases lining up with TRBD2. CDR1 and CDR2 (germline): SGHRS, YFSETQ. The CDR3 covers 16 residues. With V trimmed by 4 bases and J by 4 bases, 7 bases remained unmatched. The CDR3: CASSGTTSGSYNEQFF. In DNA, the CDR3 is TGCGCCAGCAGCGGGACAACTAGCGGGAGTTACAATGAGCAGTTCTTC. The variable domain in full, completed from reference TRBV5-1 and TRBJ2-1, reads KAGVTQTPRYLIKTRGQQVTLSCSPISGHRSVSWYQQTPGQGLQFLFEYFSETQRNKGNFPGRFSGRQFSNSRSEMNVSTLELGDSALYLCASSGTTSGSYNEQFFGPGTRLTVL.

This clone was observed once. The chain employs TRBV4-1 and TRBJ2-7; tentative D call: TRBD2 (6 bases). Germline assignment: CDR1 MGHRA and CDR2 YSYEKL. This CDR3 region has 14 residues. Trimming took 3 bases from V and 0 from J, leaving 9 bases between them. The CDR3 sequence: CASSQGLASYEQYF. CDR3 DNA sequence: TGCGCCAGCAGCCAGGGACTTGCCTCCTACGAGCAGTACTTC.

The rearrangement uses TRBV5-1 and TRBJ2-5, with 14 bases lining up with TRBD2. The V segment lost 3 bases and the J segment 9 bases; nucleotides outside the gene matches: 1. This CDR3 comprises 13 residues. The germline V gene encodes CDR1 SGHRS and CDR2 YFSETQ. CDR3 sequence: CASSWGLAGAQYF. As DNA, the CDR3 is TGCGCCAGCAGCTGGGGACTAGCGGGGGCCCAGTACTTC.

The CDR3: CAISELTGSGNTIYF. As DNA, the CDR3 is TGTGCCATCAGTGAACTTACAGGCTCTGGAAACACCATATATTTT. This chain connects TRBV10-3 to TRBJ1-3; D might be TRBD1 (5 bases). Trimming cost V 3 bases and J 0 bases, with 9 bases left between them. This CDR3 contains 15 residues. CDR1 ENHRY and CDR2 SYGVKD come from the germline V gene.

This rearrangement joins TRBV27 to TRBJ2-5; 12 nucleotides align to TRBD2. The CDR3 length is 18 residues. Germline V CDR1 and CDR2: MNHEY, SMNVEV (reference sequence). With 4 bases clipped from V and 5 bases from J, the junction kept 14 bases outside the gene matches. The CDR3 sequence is CASSSSGRGSNAWETQYF. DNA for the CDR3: TGTGCCAGCAGTTCTAGCGGGAGGGGTTCCAATGCCTGGGAGACCCAGTACTTC.

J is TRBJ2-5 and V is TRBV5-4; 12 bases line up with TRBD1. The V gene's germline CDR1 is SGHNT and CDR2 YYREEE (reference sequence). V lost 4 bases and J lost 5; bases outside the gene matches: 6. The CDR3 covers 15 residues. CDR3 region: CASSEGQGAGETQYF. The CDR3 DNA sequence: TGTGCCAGCAGCGAGGGACAGGGGGCGGGGGAGACCCAGTACTTC.

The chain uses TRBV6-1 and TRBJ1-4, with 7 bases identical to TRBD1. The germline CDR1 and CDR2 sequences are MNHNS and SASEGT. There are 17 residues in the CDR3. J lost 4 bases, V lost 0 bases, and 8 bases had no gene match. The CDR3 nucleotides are TGTGCCAGCAGTGAAGCGACGACAGGGCGCGGTAATGAAAAACTGTTTTTT. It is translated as CASSEATTGRGNEKLFF.

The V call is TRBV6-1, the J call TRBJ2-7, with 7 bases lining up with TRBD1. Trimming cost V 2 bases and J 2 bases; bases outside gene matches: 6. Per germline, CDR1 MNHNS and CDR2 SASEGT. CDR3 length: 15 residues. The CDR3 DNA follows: TGTGCCAGCAGTGAATACCTGGGACAGACCTACGAGCAGTACTTC. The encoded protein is CASSEYLGQTYEQYF.

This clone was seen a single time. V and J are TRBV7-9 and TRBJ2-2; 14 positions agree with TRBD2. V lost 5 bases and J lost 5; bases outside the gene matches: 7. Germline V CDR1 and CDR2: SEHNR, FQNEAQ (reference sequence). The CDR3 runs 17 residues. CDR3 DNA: TGTGCCAGCAGCCCGGGACTAGCGGGAGTATGGACCGGGGAGCTGTTTTTT. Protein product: CASSPGLAGVWTGELFF.

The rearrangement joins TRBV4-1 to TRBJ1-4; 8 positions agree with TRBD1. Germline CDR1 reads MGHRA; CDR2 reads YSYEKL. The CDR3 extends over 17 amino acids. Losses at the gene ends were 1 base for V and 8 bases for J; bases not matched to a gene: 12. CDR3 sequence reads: CASSQVAQTGVGEKLFF. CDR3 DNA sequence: TGCGCCAGCAGCCAAGTGGCCCAGACAGGGGTTGGGGAAAAACTGTTTTTT.

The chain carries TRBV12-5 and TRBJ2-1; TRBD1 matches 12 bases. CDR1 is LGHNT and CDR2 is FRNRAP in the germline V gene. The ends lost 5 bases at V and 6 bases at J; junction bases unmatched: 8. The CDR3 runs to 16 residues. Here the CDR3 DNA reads TGTGCTAGTGGTACAGCCGGGACAGGGGGCTTCAATGAGCAGTTCTTC. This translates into CASGTAGTGGFNEQFF.

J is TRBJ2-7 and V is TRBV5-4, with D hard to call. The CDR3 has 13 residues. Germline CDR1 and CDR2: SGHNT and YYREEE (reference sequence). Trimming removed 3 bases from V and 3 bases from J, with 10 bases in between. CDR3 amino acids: CASSSHSYYEQYF. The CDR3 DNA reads TGTGCCAGCAGCTCGCACAGTTACTACGAGCAGTACTTC.

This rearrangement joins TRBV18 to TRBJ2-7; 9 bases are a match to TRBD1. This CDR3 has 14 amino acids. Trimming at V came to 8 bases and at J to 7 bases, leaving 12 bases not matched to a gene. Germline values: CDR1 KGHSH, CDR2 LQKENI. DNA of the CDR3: TGTGCCAGCGCCAGGGGACAGGGAGTGGAAGAGCAGTACTTC. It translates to CASARGQGVEEQYF.

The CDR3 region is CASSHGDAGSHEQFF. The CDR3 DNA reads as TGTGCCAGCAGCCACGGCGATGCGGGGAGCCATGAGCAGTTCTTC. The rearrangement links TRBV11-3 to TRBJ2-1, with D possibly being TRBD2 (6 bases). CDR1 and CDR2 from the germline V gene are SGHNT and YENEEA. V lost 5 bases and J lost 8, with 19 bases in between. This CDR3 is built from 15 residues.

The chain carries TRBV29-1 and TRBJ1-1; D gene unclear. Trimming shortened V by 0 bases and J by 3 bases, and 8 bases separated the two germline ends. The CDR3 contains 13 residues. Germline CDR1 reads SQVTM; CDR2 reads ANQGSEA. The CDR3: CSVEDGTYTEAFF. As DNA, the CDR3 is TGCAGCGTTGAAGATGGCACGTACACTGAAGCTTTCTTT.

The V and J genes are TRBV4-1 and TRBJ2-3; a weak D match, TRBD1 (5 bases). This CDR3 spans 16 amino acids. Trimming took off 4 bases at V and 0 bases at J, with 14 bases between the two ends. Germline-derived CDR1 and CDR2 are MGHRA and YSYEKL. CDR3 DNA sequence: TGCGCCAGCAGCCGACCGGCGACAGTTAGCACAGATACGCAGTATTTT. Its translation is CASSRPATVSTDTQYF.

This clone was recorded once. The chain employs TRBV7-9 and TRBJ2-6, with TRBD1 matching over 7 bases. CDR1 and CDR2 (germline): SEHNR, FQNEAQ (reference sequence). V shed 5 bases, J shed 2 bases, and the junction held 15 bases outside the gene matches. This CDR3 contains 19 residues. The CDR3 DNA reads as TGTGCCAGCAGCAGATACGGACAGGCCCCCGGACCTGGGGCCAACGTCCTGACTTTC. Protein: CASSRYGQAPGPGANVLTF.

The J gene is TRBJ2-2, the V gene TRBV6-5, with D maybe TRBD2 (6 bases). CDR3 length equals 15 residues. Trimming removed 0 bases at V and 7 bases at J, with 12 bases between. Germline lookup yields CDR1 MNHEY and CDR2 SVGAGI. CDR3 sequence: CASSYSLQGLGELFF. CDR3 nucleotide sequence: TGTGCCAGCAGTTACTCGTTGCAGGGACTCGGGGAGCTGTTTTTT.

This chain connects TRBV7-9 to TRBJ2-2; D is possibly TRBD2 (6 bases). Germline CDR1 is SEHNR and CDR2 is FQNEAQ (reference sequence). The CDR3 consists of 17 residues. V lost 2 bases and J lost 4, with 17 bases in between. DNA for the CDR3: TGTGCCAGCAGCTTATGGGTCGCAGGGAGGCGCACCGGGGAGCTGTTTTTT. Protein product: CASSLWVAGRRTGELFF.

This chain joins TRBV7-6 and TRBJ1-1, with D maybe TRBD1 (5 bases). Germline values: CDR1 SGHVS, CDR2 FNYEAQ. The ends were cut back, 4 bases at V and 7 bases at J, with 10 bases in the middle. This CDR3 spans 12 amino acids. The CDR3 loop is CASSSGAIEAFF. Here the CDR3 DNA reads TGTGCCAGCAGCTCTGGGGCAATTGAAGCTTTCTTT.

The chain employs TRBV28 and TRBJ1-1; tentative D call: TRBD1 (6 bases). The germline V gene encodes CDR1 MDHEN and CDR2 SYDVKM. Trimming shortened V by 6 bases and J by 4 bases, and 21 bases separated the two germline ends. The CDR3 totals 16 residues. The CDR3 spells CASSQYFRGTSTEAFF. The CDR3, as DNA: TGTGCCAGCAGCCAATACTTCAGGGGAACCTCCACTGAAGCTTTCTTT.

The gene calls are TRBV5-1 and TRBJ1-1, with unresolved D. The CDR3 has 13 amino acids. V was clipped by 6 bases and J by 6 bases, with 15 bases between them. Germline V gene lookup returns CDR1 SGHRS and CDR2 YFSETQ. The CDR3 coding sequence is TGCGCCAGCACCAACGGGGAGCTCGCTGAAGCTTTCTTT. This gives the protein CASTNGELAEAFF.